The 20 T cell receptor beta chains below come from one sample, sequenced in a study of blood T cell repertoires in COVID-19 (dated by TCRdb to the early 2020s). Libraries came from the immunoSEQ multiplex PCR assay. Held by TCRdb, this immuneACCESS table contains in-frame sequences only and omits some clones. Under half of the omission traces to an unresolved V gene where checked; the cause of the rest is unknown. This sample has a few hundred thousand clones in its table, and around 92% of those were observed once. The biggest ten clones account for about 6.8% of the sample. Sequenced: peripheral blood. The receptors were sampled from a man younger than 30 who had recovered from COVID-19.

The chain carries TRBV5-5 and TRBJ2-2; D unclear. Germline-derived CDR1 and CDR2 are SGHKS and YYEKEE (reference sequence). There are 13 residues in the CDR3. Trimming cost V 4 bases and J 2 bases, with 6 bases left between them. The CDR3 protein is CASSPVNTGELFF. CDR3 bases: TGTGCCAGCAGCCCGGTAAACACCGGGGAGCTGTTTTTT.

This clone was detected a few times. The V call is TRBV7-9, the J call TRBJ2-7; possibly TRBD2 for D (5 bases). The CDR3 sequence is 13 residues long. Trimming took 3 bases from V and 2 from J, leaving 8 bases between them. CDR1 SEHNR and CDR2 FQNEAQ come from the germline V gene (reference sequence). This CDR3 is CASSFSGAYEQYF. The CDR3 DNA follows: TGTGCCAGCAGCTTCTCCGGGGCCTACGAGCAGTACTTC.

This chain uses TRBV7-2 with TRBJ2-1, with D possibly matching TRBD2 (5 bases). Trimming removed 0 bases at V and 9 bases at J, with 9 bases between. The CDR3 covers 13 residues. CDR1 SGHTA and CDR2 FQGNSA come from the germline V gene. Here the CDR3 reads CASSLAGVTEQFF. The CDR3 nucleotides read TGTGCCAGCAGCTTAGCGGGAGTCACTGAGCAGTTCTTC.

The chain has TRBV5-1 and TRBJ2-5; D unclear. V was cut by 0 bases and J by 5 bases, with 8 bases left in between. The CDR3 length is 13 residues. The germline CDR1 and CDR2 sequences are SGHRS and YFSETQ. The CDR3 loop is CASSLAFPETQYF. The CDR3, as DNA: TGCGCCAGCAGCTTGGCGTTTCCGGAGACCCAGTACTTC. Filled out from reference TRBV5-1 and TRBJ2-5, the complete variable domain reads KAGVTQTPRYLIKTRGQQVTLSCSPISGHRSVSWYQQTPGQGLQFLFEYFSETQRNKGNFPGRFSGRQFSNSRSEMNVSTLELGDSALYLCASSLAFPETQYFGPGTRLLVL.

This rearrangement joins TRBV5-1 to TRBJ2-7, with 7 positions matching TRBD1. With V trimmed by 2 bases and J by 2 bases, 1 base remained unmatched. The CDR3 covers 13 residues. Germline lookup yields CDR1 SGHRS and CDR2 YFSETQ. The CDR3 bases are TGCGCCAGCAGCTTTGGGACAGCCTACGAGCAGTACTTC. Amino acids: CASSFGTAYEQYF.

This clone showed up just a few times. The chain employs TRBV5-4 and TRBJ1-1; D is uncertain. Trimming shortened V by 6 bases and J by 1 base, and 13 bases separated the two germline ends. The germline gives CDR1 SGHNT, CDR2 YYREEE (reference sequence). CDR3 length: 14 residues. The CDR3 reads CASIKDNTNTEAFF. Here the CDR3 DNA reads TGTGCCAGCATTAAAGACAATACGAACACTGAAGCTTTCTTT.

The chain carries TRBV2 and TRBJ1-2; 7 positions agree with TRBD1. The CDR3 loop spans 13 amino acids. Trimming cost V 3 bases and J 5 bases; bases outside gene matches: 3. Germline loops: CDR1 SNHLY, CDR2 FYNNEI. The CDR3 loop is CASSESGGYGYTF. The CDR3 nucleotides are TGTGCCAGCAGTGAGTCAGGGGGTTATGGCTACACCTTC.

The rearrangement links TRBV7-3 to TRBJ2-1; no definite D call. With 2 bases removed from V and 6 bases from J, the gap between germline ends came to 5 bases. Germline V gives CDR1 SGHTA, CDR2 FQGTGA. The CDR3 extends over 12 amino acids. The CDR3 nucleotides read TGTGCCAGCAGCTTATCGGGCAATGAGCAGTTCTTC. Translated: CASSLSGNEQFF.

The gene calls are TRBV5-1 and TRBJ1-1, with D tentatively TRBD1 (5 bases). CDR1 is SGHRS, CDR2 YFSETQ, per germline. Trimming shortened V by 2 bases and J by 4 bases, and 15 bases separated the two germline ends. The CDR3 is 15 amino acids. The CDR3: CASSLERGAGTEAFF. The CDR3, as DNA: TGCGCCAGCAGCTTAGAACGTGGGGCTGGCACTGAAGCTTTCTTT.

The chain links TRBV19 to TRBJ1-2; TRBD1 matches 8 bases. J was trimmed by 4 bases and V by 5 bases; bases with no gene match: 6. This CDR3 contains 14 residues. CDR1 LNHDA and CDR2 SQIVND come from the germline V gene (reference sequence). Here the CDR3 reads CASSEDRALYGYTF. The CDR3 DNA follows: TGTGCCAGTAGTGAGGACAGGGCTCTCTATGGCTACACCTTC.

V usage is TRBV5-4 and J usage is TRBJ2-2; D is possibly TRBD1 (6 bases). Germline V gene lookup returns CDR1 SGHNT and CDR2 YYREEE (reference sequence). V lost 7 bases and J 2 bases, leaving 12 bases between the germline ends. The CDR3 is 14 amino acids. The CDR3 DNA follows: TGTGCCAGCCGACGGACAGATAACACCGGGGAGCTGTTTTTT. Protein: CASRRTDNTGELFF.

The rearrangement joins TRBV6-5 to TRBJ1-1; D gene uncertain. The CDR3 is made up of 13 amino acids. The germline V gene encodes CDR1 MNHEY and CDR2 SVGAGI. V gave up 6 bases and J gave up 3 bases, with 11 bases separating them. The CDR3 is CASSLTVDTEAFF. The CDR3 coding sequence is TGTGCCAGCAGCCTGACTGTGGACACTGAAGCTTTCTTT.

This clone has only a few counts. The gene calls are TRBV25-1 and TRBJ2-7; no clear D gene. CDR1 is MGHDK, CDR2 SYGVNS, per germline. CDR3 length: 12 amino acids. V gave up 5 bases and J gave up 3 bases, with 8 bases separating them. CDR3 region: CASSFEFYEQYF. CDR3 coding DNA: TGTGCCAGCAGTTTTGAGTTCTACGAGCAGTACTTC.

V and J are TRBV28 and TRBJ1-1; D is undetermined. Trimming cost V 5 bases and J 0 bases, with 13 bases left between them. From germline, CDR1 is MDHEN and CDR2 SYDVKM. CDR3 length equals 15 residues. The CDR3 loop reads CASSLAGPMNTEAFF. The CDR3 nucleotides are TGTGCCAGCAGTCTCGCAGGCCCGATGAACACTGAAGCTTTCTTT.

The CDR3 loop is CATSDWASGGEETQYF. The CDR3 coding sequence is TGTGCCACCAGTGATTGGGCTAGCGGGGGGGAAGAGACCCAGTACTTC. The V call is TRBV24-1, the J call TRBJ2-5; 12 nucleotides line up with TRBD2. The V and J ends lost 2 bases and 3 bases, in that order; junction bases with no gene match: 3. Germline V lookup: CDR1 KGHDR, CDR2 SFDVKD. The CDR3 runs 16 residues.

CDR3 region: CASSTGTGSQKRIYGYTF. The CDR3, as DNA: TGTGCCAGTAGTACCGGGACAGGGAGTCAAAAAAGGATCTATGGCTACACCTTC. This rearrangement joins TRBV19 to TRBJ1-2, with 9 bases aligning to TRBD1. The germline gives CDR1 LNHDA, CDR2 SQIVND (reference sequence). The length of the CDR3 is 18 residues. With V trimmed by 4 bases and J by 4 bases, 16 bases remained unmatched.

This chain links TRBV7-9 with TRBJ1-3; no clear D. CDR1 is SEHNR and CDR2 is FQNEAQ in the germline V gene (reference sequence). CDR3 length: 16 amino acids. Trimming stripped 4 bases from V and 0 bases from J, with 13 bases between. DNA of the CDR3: TGTGCCAGCAGCTCCATACAGTTGAGCTCTGGAAACACCATATATTTT. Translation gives CASSSIQLSSGNTIYF.

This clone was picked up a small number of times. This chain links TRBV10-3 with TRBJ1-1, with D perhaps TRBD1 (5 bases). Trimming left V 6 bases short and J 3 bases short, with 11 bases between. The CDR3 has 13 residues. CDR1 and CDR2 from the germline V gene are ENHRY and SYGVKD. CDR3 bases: TGTGCCATCAGGATGGGGCAGCACACTGAAGCTTTCTTT. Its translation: CAIRMGQHTEAFF.

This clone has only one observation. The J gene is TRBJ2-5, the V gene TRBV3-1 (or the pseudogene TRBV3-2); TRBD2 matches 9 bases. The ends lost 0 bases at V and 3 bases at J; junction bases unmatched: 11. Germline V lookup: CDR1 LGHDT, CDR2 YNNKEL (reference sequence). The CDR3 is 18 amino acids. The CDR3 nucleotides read TGTGCCAGCAGCCAAGATAAACCGAGACTAGCGGCGAAAGAGACCCAGTACTTC. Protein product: CASSQDKPRLAAKETQYF.

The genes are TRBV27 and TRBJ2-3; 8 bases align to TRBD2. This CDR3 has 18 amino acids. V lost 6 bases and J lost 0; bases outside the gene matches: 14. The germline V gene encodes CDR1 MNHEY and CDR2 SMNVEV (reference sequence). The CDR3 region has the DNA TGTGCCAGCAGCCTTGGGCTAGCGGGTCCCTCTAGCACAGATACGCAGTATTTT. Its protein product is CASSLGLAGPSSTDTQYF.